The T cell receptor (beta chain) under discussion was sequenced for a study of PD-1 blockade in classical Hodgkin lymphoma. Whole-study results and caveats: Although disease activity or prior therapy may be involved, causes of the repertoire differences remain undefined.

Time point here: cycle 4 day 1 (C4D1), after 6 weeks of nivolumab. All patients relapsed after autologous stem cell transplantation, and brentuximab vedotin exposure varied. This clone was recorded a few times. Antigen: not known. Sequencing used immunoSEQ multiplex PCR; TCRdb keeps in-frame clones, though not all of them. Here the sample spans around 90,000 clones, around 80% being singletons. Germline-derived CDR1 and CDR2 are SGHVS and FNYEAQ. The CDR3 spans 15 residues. Between the trimmed V and J ends, which lost 1 base and 6 bases, there was a span of 12 bases. Here the sequenced sample was peripheral blood mononuclear cells (PBMCs), taken before the fourth cycle of nivolumab. This clonotype was obtained from a human donor with classical Hodgkin lymphoma. The chain uses TRBV7-6 and TRBJ2-2; possible D gene TRBD2, 6 bases. CDR3 amino acids: CASSLEVLAAGELFF. CDR3 nucleotide sequence: TGTGCCAGCAGCTTAGAAGTACTAGCTGCCGGGGAGCTGTTTTTT. Supplemented by reference TRBV7-6 and TRBJ2-2, the full variable domain reads GAGVSQSPRYKVTKRGQDVALRCDPISGHVSLYWYRQALGQGPEFLTYFNYEAQQDKSGLPNDRFSAERPEGSISTLTIQRTEQRDSAMYRCASSLEVLAAGELFFGEGSRLTVL.